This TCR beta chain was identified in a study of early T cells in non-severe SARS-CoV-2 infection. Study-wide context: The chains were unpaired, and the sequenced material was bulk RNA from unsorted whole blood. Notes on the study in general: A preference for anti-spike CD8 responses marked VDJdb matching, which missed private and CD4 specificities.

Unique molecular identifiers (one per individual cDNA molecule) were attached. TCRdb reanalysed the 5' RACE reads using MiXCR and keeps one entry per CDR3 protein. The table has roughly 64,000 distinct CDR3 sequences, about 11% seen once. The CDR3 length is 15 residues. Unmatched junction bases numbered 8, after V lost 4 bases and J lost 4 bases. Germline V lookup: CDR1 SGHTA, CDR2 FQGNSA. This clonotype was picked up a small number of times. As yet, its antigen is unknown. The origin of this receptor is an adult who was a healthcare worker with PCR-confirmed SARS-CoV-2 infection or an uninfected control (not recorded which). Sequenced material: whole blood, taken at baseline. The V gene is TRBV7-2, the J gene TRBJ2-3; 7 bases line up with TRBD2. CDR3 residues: CASSYLRGVADTQYF. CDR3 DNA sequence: TGTGCCAGCAGCTATTTACGGGGGGTGGCAGATACGCAGTATTTT.